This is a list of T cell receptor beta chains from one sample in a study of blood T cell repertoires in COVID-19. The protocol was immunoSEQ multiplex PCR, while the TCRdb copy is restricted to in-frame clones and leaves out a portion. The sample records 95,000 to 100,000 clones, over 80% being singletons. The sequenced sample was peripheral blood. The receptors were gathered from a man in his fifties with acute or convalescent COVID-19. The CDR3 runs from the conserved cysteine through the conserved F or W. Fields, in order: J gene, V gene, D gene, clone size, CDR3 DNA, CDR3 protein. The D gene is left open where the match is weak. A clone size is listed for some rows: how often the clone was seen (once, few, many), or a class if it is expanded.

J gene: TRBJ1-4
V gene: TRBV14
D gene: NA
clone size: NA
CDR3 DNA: TGTGCCAGCAGCCATAGGACAGAATCAAATGAAAAACTGTTTTTT
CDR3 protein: CASSHRTESNEKLFF

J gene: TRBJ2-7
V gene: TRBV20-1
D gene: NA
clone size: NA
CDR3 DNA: TGCAGTGCTAGTGTCGGCGGCAGCTCCTACGAGCAGTACTTC
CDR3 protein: CSASVGGSSYEQYF

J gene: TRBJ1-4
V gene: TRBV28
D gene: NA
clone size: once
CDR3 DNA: TGTGCCAGCAGTCCACCGGTTGGAACTAATGAAAAACTGTTTTTT
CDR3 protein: CASSPPVGTNEKLFF

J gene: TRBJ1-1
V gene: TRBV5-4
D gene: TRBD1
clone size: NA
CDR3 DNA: TGTGCCAGCAGCTTGGGGGCCGGGACAGATGAAGCTTTCTTT
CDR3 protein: CASSLGAGTDEAFF

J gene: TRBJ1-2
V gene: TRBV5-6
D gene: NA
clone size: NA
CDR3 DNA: TGTGCCAGCAGACCTACAGGGCTCAACTATGGCTACACCTTC
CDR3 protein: CASRPTGLNYGYTF

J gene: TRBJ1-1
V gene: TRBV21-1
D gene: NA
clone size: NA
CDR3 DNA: TGTGCCAGCAGCGAGGGGACAGCTATGAACACTGAAGCTTTCTTT
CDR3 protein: CASSEGTAMNTEAFF

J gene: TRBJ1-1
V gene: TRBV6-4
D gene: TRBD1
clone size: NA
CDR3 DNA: TGTGCCAGCAGACGGGACAGGGTTGACACTGAAGCTTTCTTT
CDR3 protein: CASRRDRVDTEAFF

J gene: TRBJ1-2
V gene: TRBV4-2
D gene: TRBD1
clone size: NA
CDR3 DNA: TGTGCCAGCAGCCAAGAAGGCAGGGGGCGGGCTGGCTACACCTTC
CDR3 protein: CASSQEGRGRAGYTF

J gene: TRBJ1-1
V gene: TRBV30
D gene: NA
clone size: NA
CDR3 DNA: TGTGCCTGGAGTGTTAACCGGGGACTCATGAACACTGAAGCTTTCTTT
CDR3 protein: CAWSVNRGLMNTEAFF

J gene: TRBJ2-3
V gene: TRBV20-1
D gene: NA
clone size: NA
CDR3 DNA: TGCAGTGCTAGTTCGTTCGGGGGGCGGAGAGATACGCAGTATTTT
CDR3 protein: CSASSFGGRRDTQYF

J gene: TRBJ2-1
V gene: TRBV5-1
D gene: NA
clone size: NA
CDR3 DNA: TGCGCCAGCAGCCAACTTCTACGGGGCTCCTACAATGAGCAGTTCTTC
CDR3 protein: CASSQLLRGSYNEQFF

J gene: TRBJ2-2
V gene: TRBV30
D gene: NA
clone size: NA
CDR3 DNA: TGTGCCTGGAGTCACAATACCGGGGAGCTGTTTTTT
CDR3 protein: CAWSHNTGELFF

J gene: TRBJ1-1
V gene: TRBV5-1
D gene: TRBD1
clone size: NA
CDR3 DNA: TGCGCCAGCAGCTGGGGGACAGTGGGAGACACTGAAGCTTTCTTT
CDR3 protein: CASSWGTVGDTEAFF

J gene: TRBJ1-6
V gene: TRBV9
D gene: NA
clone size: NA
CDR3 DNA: TGTGCCAGCAGCGTAGGGCAGGGACAATTTTGGGGTCCCCTCCACTTT
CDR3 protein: CASSVGQGQFWGPLHF

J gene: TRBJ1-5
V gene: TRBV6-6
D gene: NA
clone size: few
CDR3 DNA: TGTGCCAGCTTTCAACAGGGAAGCAATCAGCCCCAGCATTTT
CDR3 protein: CASFQQGSNQPQHF

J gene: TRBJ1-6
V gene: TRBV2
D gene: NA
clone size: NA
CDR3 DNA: TGTGCCAGCAGTGTGGTCGGGGATTCACCCCTCCACTTT
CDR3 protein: CASSVVGDSPLHF

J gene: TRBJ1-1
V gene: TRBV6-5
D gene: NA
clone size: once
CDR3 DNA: TGTGCCAGCAGTTACTCACCCAGGGGAGCTGAAGCTTTCTTT
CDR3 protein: CASSYSPRGAEAFF

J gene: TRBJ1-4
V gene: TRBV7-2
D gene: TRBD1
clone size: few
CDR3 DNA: TGTGCCAGCGCGGGACAGGGGTATGAAAAACTGTTTTTT
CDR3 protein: CASAGQGYEKLFF

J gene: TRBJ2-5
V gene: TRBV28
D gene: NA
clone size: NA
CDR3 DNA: TGTGCCAGCGGGGGGGCTGGGGAGACCCAGTACTTC
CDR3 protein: CASGGAGETQYF

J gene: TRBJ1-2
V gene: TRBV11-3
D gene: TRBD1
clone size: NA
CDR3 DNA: TGTGCCAGCAGCTTAGACGGGACAGGGGCGGGCTATGGCTACACCTTC
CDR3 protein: CASSLDGTGAGYGYTF

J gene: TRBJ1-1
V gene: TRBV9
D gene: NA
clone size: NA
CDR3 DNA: TGTGCCAGCAGCGTAGCTGGGGTAGGGGTGAACACTGAAGCTTTCTTT
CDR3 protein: CASSVAGVGVNTEAFF

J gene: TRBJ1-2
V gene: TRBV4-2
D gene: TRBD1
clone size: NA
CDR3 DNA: TGTGCCAGCAGCCGCCCGGGACAGGCCGATGGCTACACCTTC
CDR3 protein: CASSRPGQADGYTF

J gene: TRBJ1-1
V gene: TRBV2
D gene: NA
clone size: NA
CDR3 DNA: TGTGCCAGCAGTGTAGATACGAACACTGAAGCTTTCTTT
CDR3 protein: CASSVDTNTEAFF

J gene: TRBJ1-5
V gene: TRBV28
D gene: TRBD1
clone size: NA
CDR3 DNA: TGTGCCAGCAGAAGATGGACAGGGGAAGATCAGCCCCAGCATTTT
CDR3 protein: CASRRWTGEDQPQHF

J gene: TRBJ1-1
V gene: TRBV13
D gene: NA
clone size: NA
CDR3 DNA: TGTGCCAGCAGCTCCCGACAGGTGGGTGGTACTGAAGCTTTCTTT
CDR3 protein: CASSSRQVGGTEAFF

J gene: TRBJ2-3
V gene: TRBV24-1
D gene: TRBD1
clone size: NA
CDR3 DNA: TGTGCCACCAGTGATTGGACAGGGAGCACAGATACGCAGTATTTT
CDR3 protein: CATSDWTGSTDTQYF

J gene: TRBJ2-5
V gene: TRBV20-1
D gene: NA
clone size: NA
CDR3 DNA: TGCAGTGCTAGAGACAGGCAGACCCAGTACTTC
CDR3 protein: CSARDRQTQYF

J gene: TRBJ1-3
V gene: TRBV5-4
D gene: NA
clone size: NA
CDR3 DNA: TGTGCCAGCAGCCCCGCAGGTAGCTCTGGAAACACCATATATTTT
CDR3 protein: CASSPAGSSGNTIYF

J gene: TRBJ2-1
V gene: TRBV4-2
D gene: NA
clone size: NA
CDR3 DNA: TGTGCCAGCAGCCAAGATACGCGGGTAGCCGGCAATGAGCAGTTCTTC
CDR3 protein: CASSQDTRVAGNEQFF

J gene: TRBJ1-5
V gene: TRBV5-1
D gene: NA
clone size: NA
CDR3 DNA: TGCGCCAGCAGCTCTGGGGCTAGCAATCAGCCCCAGCATTTT
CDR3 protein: CASSSGASNQPQHF

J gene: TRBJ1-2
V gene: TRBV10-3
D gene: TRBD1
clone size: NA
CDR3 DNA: TGTGCCATCAGTGAGCAAATTACCGGGACAGGGGATGGCTACACCTTC
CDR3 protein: CAISEQITGTGDGYTF

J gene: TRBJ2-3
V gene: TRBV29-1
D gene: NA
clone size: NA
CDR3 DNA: TGCAGCGTTGAAGCGTCTCGGGGAGCGCAGTATTTT
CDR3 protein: CSVEASRGAQYF

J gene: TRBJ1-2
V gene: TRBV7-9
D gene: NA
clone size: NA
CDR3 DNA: TGTGCCAGCAGCTTAGATGGGGGCGGGGGCTATGGCTACACCTTC
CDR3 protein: CASSLDGGGGYGYTF

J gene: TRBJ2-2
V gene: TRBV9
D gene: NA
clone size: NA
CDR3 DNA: TGTGCCAGCAGCGTAGTAGGAGGACACACCGGGGAGCTGTTTTTT
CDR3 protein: CASSVVGGHTGELFF

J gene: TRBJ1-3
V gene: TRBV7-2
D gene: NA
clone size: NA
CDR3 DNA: TGTGCCAGCAGCTTAGCGTTGCCCCGAGTCTCTGGAAACACCATATATTTT
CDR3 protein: CASSLALPRVSGNTIYF

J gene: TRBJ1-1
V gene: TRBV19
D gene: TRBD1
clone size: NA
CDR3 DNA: TGTGCCAGTAGTATAGAAAACAGGGGTTCTTACACTGAAGCTTTCTTT
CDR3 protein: CASSIENRGSYTEAFF

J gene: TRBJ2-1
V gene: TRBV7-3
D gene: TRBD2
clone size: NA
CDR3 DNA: TGTGCCAGCAGCCCGACTAGCGTCTCCTACAATGAGCAGTTCTTC
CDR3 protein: CASSPTSVSYNEQFF

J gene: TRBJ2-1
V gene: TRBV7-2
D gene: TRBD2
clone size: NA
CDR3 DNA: TGTGCCAGCAGCAGTAGCGGGGGGGCACTCTACAATGAGCAGTTCTTC
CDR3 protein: CASSSSGGALYNEQFF

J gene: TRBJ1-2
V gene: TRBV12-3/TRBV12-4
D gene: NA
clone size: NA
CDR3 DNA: TGTGCCAGCAGTTTGGGCAGGGTGTATGGCTACACCTTC
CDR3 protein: CASSLGRVYGYTF

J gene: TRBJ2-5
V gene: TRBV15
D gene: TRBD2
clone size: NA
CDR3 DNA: TGTGCCACCAGCAGGGGGACTAGCGGGAGTCAAGAGACCCAGTACTTC
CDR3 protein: CATSRGTSGSQETQYF

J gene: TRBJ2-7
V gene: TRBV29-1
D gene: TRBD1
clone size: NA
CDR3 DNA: TGCAGCGTTGCAACAGGGGTGGCCTACGAGCAGTACTTC
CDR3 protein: CSVATGVAYEQYF

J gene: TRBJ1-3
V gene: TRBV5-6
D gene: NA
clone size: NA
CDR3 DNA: TGTGCCAGCAGCCTATCGGCTGGAAACACCATATATTTT
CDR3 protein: CASSLSAGNTIYF

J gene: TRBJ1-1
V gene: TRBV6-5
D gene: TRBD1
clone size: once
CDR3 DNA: TGTGCCAGCAGTTGGACAGGGGGGATACCTGAAGCTTTCTTT
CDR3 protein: CASSWTGGIPEAFF

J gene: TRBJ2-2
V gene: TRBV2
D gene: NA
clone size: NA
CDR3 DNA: TGTGCCAGTGGAGGAGTACAGACGAACACCGGGGAGCTGTTTTTT
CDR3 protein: CASGGVQTNTGELFF

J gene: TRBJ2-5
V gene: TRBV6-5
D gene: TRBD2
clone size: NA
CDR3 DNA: TGTGCCAGCAGTTCAACTAGCGGGGGGGCCTGGGAGACCCAGTACTTC
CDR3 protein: CASSSTSGGAWETQYF

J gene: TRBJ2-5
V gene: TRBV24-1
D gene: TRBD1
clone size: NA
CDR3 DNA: TGTGCCACCAGTGATTTGCAGGGGGCGCGCGGAGAGACCCAGTACTTC
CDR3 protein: CATSDLQGARGETQYF

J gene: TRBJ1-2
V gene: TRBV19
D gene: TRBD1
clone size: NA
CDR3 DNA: TGTGCCAGTATCCTATACCCCGGACAGGGGAGGTATGGCTACACCTTC
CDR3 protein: CASILYPGQGRYGYTF

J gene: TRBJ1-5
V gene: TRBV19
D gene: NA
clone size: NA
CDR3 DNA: TGTGCCAGTAGTATGCCAAGGGGAATCGGCAATCAGCCCCAGCATTTT
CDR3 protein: CASSMPRGIGNQPQHF

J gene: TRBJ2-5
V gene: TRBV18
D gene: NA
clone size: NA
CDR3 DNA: TGTGCCAGCTCACGCCGGGACAACCAAGAGACCCAGTACTTC
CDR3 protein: CASSRRDNQETQYF

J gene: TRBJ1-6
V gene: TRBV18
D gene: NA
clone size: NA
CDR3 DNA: TGTGCCAGCTCACCACGGGTGACTTGGAATTCACCCCTCCACTTT
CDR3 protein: CASSPRVTWNSPLHF

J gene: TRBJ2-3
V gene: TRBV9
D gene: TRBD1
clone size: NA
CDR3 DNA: TGTGCCAGCAGCTATACAGGGGATCCGAGTGATACGCAGTATTTT
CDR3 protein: CASSYTGDPSDTQYF

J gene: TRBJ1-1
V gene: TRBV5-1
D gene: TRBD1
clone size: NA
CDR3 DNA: TGCGCCAGCAGCTCGACCGGGACAGGGTCGCCAGCTTTCTTT
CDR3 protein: CASSSTGTGSPAFF

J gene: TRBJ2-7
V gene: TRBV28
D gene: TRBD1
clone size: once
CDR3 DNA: TGTGCCAGCAGTTTATCGGGGACAGGGCTCGACGAGCAGTACTTC
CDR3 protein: CASSLSGTGLDEQYF

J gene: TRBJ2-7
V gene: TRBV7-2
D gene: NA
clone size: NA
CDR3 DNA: TGTGCCAGCAGCGCGGAAGCGACAGGGAGGTACGAGCAGTACTTC
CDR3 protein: CASSAEATGRYEQYF

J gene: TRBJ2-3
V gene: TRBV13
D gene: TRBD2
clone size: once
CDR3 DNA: TGTGCCAGCAGGACTAGCGCGGGCGTAAATACGCAGTATTTT
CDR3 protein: CASRTSAGVNTQYF